The 32 T cell receptor beta chains listed next were all sequenced from one sample in a study of human T cells and chemical hapten exposure. Extraction yielded total RNA from whole blood (unfractionated). Via MiXCR, TCRdb re-called the 5' RACE reads, giving one row per CDR3 protein. The sample shows 150,000 or so distinct CDR3 sequences, 4.1% of them seen only once. The receptors originated from a female donor in good health.

This clonotype was found many times. The chain has TRBV2 and TRBJ1-4; 10 bases line up with TRBD1. The CDR3 totals 18 residues. J was trimmed by 5 bases and V by 6 bases; bases with no gene match: 15. Germline assignment: CDR1 SNHLY and CDR2 FYNNEI. CDR3 residues: CASRSRQGATGRNEKLFF. CDR3 nucleotides: TGTGCCAGCAGAAGCAGACAGGGGGCAACAGGGCGGAATGAAAAACTGTTTTTT.

This clonotype was recorded at least ten times. This rearrangement joins TRBV4-2 to TRBJ1-1, with 7 bases that match TRBD1. CDR1 is LGHNA and CDR2 is YNFKEQ in the germline V gene. This CDR3 is built from 15 residues. Trimming took 4 bases from V and 6 from J; bases not matched to a gene: 11. The DNA of the CDR3 is TGTGCCAGCAGCCCGGTGACAGGGAGGATGGCTGAAGCTTTCTTT. Its translation: CASSPVTGRMAEAFF.

In this sample, this clonotype turned up many times. V and J are TRBV5-1 and TRBJ1-6, with D possibly being TRBD1 (6 bases). V lost 0 bases to trimming and J lost 3 bases, with 7 bases between them. This CDR3 is 15 amino acids long. CDR1 is SGHRS, CDR2 YFSETQ, per germline. The CDR3 nucleotides read TGCGCCAGCAGCTTGGCAGGGGACTATAATTCACCCCTCCACTTT. Its translation is CASSLAGDYNSPLHF.

This clonotype showed up many times. This chain links TRBV7-2 with TRBJ2-5, with D possibly matching TRBD2 (7 bases). V was clipped by 6 bases and J by 5 bases, with 19 bases between them. The CDR3 sequence is 15 residues long. Looked up from germline, CDR1 is SGHTA and CDR2 is FQGNSA. The CDR3 DNA is TGTGCCAGCAGTTCTTGGGGGGGGGCTATTGAGACCCAGTACTTC. This codes for CASSSWGGAIETQYF.

There are many counts of this clonotype. The chain couples TRBV25-1 to TRBJ2-6; no clear D. The CDR3 spans 13 residues. V gave up 8 bases and J gave up 0 bases, with 5 bases separating them. From germline, CDR1 is MGHDK and CDR2 SYGVNS. The CDR3 DNA follows: TGTGCCAGCTTCCACTCTGGGGCCAACGTCCTGACTTTC. It encodes CASFHSGANVLTF.

This clonotype has at least ten counts. The chain uses TRBV6-1 and TRBJ2-1; 7 bases are a match to TRBD1. The germline V gene encodes CDR1 MNHNS and CDR2 SASEGT. The CDR3 totals 14 residues. After removal of 7 bases from V and 4 bases from J, the junction contained 7 bases not matched to a gene. This CDR3 is CASIISDRYNEQFF. The CDR3, as DNA: TGTGCCAGCATAATATCGGACAGGTACAATGAGCAGTTCTTC.

This clonotype was recorded at least ten times. J is TRBJ2-7 and V is TRBV4-3, with D uncertain. Germline V lookup: CDR1 LGHNA, CDR2 YSLEER. The CDR3 sequence is 12 residues long. Trimming cost V 0 bases and J 3 bases, with 3 bases left between them. CDR3 in amino acids: CASSQEGYEQYF. The CDR3 DNA follows: TGCGCCAGCAGCCAAGAGGGCTACGAGCAGTACTTC.

This clonotype was observed at least ten times. This sequence joins TRBV9 and TRBJ2-7; D not resolved. The CDR3 contains 14 residues. Trimming removed 0 bases at V and 6 bases at J, with 13 bases between. CDR1 is SGDLS, CDR2 YYNGEE, per germline. The CDR3 DNA reads TGTGCCAGCAGCGTAGATGGCAGTATGGGCGAGCAGTACTTC. It encodes CASSVDGSMGEQYF.

This clonotype was counted ten times or more. The chain carries TRBV5-6 and TRBJ2-7; no clear D gene. Germline loops: CDR1 SGHDT, CDR2 YYEEEE. The CDR3 sequence is 15 residues long. Trimming removed 1 base from V and 3 bases from J, with 14 bases in between. CDR3 nucleotides: TGTGCCAGCAGCTTGTACGAAGGGCGATACTACGAGCAGTACTTC. The encoded protein is CASSLYEGRYYEQYF. The variable domain in full, with the rest retrieved from reference TRBV5-6 and TRBJ2-7, is DAGVTQSPTHLIKTRGQQVTLRCSPKSGHDTVSWYQQALGQGPQFIFQYYEEEERQRGNFPDRFSGHQFPNYSSELNVNALLLGDSALYLCASSLYEGRYYEQYFGPGTRLTVT.

This clonotype was seen ten or more times. V and J are TRBV7-2 and TRBJ2-3; perhaps TRBD1 as D (5 bases). V gave up 2 bases and J gave up 6 bases, with 6 bases separating them. The CDR3 covers 12 residues. Germline assignment: CDR1 SGHTA and CDR2 FQGNSA. The CDR3: CASSLNRDTQYF. The CDR3 bases are TGTGCCAGCAGCTTAAACAGGGATACGCAGTATTTT.

Worth noting for this clonotype: A much more abundant neighbour one base away suggests this may be a read error. The V and J genes are TRBV14 and TRBJ2-1; 9 nucleotides agree with TRBD1. The CDR3 loop spans 12 amino acids. After removal of 6 bases from V and 9 bases from J, the junction contained 3 bases not matched to a gene. The germline V gene encodes CDR1 SGHDN and CDR2 FVKESK. CDR3 nucleotides: TGTGCCAGCAGTACAGGGGGCTGTGAGCAGTTCTTC. Protein product: CASSTGGCEQFF.

The chain joins TRBV5-1 to TRBJ2-1; TRBD2 matches at 12 bases. The CDR3 loop spans 16 amino acids. The J segment lost 4 bases and the V segment lost 3 bases, leaving 5 bases of the junction unmatched. CDR1 SGHRS and CDR2 YFSETQ come from the germline V gene. The DNA for the CDR3 is TGCGCCAGCAGCTCAACTAGCGGGGGGCCATACAATGAGCAGTTCTTC. This gives the protein CASSSTSGGPYNEQFF.

This clonotype was detected a few times. This sequence joins TRBV7-9 and TRBJ1-3; unclear D gene. Germline V CDR1 and CDR2: SEHNR, FQNEAQ (reference sequence). CDR3 size: 16 residues. V dropped 4 bases and J dropped 0 bases, with 13 bases sitting between them. The CDR3: CASSSRGISSGNTIYF. CDR3 nucleotide sequence: TGTGCCAGCAGCTCCCGCGGGATAAGCTCTGGAAACACCATATATTTT.

Ten or more counts support this clonotype. The V gene is TRBV11-2, the J gene TRBJ1-2; D ambiguous. CDR3 length: 13 residues. Germline loops: CDR1 SGHAT, CDR2 FQNNGV. V lost 6 bases and J lost 3, with 11 bases in between. CDR3 loop: CASSRLRDYGYTF. In DNA form, the CDR3 reads TGTGCCAGCAGTCGCCTTAGGGACTATGGCTACACCTTC. The whole variable domain, remainder taken from reference TRBV11-2 and TRBJ1-2, is EAGVAQSPRYKIIEKRQSVAFWCNPISGHATLYWYQQILGQGPKLLIQFQNNGVVDDSQLPKDRFSAERLKGVDSTLKIQPAKLEDSAVYLCASSRLRDYGYTFGSGTRLTVV.

This rearrangement joins TRBV12-3 or TRBV12-4 to TRBJ2-6, with D uncertain. The CDR3 length is 17 residues. V lost 6 bases, J lost 0 bases, and 15 bases lay in between. The CDR3 here is CASSSATASSGANVLTF. The CDR3 nucleotides are TGTGCCAGCAGCTCCGCCACGGCGAGCTCTGGGGCCAACGTCCTGACTTTC.

This clonotype is medium-sized by share. This chain connects TRBV4-2 to TRBJ1-2, with D possibly matching TRBD1 (5 bases). Germline-derived CDR1 and CDR2 are LGHNA and YNFKEQ. The CDR3 length is 15 residues. V lost 4 bases to trimming and J lost 8 bases, with 20 bases between them. CDR3 in DNA: TGTGCCAGCAGCCCCACCAAACGGGGGGTAGAAGGCTACACCTTC. This translates into CASSPTKRGVEGYTF.

This clonotype was counted many times. This chain links TRBV6-5 with TRBJ1-6, with 8 nucleotides matching TRBD1. V lost 5 bases to trimming and J lost 4 bases; unmatched junction nucleotides: 1. Germline-derived CDR1 and CDR2 are MNHEY and SVGAGI. The CDR3 loop spans 14 amino acids. DNA of the CDR3: TGTGCCAGCAGTCGGACAGGGTATAATTCACCCCTCCACTTT. This sequence encodes CASSRTGYNSPLHF.

This clonotype was counted at least ten times. The chain combines TRBV20-1 with TRBJ1-5; D perhaps matches TRBD1 (5 bases). This CDR3 comprises 18 residues. The ends were cut back, 0 bases at V and 2 bases at J, with 20 bases in the middle. Germline CDR1 reads DFQATT; CDR2 reads SNEGSKA (reference sequence). The DNA of the CDR3 is TGCAGTGCTAGAGATGGACGGGGCGGGATAGGTGGCAATCAGCCCCAGCATTTT. Translation: CSARDGRGGIGGNQPQHF.

The chain joins TRBV7-2 to TRBJ1-1; D uncertain. Trimming pared 5 bases from V and 5 bases from J, leaving 12 bases between. This CDR3 is built from 13 residues. Germline CDR1 reads SGHTA; CDR2 reads FQGNSA. The chain's CDR3 is CASSLPCGTEAFF. The CDR3 nucleotides are TGTGCCAGCAGCCTCCCATGTGGAACTGAAGCTTTCTTT. Filled out from reference TRBV7-2 and TRBJ1-1, the complete variable domain reads GAGVSQSPSNKVTEKGKDVELRCDPISGHTALYWYRQSLGQGLEFLIYFQGNSAPDKSGLPSDRFSAERTGGSVSTLTIQRTQQEDSAVYLCASSLPCGTEAFFGQGTRLTVV.

This clonotype was recorded at least ten times. The gene calls are TRBV27 and TRBJ2-2, with D tentatively TRBD1 (7 bases). V was clipped by 5 bases and J by 0 bases, with 13 bases between them. The CDR3 consists of 16 residues. Germline lookup yields CDR1 MNHEY and CDR2 SMNVEV (reference sequence). CDR3 sequence: CASSRRGPTNTGELFF. The DNA for the CDR3 is TGTGCCAGCAGTAGGAGGGGGCCGACGAACACCGGGGAGCTGTTTTTT.

For this clonotype: This could be a read error, since a much larger clone is one nucleotide away. The chain joins TRBV20-1 to TRBJ1-1, with TRBD1 identical over 7 bases. This CDR3 spans 13 amino acids. V dropped 4 bases and J dropped 8; count of bases not matched to a gene: 10. Germline assignment: CDR1 DFQATT and CDR2 SNEGSKA (reference sequence). The CDR3 region has the DNA TGCAGTGCTAACAGGGGAGGTGCGCGAGAAGCTTTCTTT. Translated: CSANRGGAREAFF.

The table lists this clonotype with many counts. The chain uses TRBV5-1 and TRBJ1-4; D gene ambiguous. Trimming took off 4 bases at V and 2 bases at J, with 18 bases between the two ends. The CDR3 sequence is 17 residues long. From germline, CDR1 is SGHRS and CDR2 YFSETQ. In DNA form, the CDR3 reads TGCGCCAGCAGCCTGTGGCCCCGTGAGGCGACTAATGAAAAACTGTTTTTT. As protein: CASSLWPREATNEKLFF.

At least ten counts were recorded for this clonotype. This chain joins TRBV12-3 or TRBV12-4 and TRBJ1-4; TRBD1 matches at 9 bases. Germline trimming cut 4 bases from V and 7 bases from J; bases unmatched to any gene: 4. The CDR3 has 14 residues. This CDR3 reads CASSSRTGVEKLFF. The DNA for the CDR3 is TGTGCCAGCAGTTCTCGGACAGGGGTTGAAAAACTGTTTTTT.

This clonotype was detected ten times or more. The chain has TRBV7-9 and TRBJ1-1, with 7 bases aligning to TRBD1. CDR1 is SEHNR and CDR2 is FQNEAQ in the germline V gene (reference sequence). This CDR3 region has 13 residues. V shed 0 bases and J 11 bases; nucleotides not matched to a gene: 6. The CDR3, as DNA: TGTGCCAGCAGCTTAGCGAGGCAGGGGGAGGCTTTCTTT. As protein: CASSLARQGEAFF.

This clonotype was observed a few times. The rearrangement uses TRBV20-1 and TRBJ2-7; TRBD2 matches at 7 bases. The germline V gene encodes CDR1 DFQATT and CDR2 SNEGSKA (reference sequence). The ends lost 6 bases at V and 0 bases at J; junction bases unmatched: 8. This CDR3 contains 14 residues. Here the CDR3 DNA reads TGCAGTGCCTATACTAGCGTCGGCTCCTACGAGCAGTACTTC. The encoded protein is CSAYTSVGSYEQYF.

This clonotype has a count of ten or more. This chain links TRBV18 with TRBJ1-4, with 7 positions matching TRBD1. The V and J ends lost 3 bases and 7 bases, in that order; junction bases with no gene match: 5. Germline V gives CDR1 KGHSH, CDR2 LQKENI. CDR3 length: 14 amino acids. CDR3 nucleotide sequence: TGTGCCAGCTCACCGACAGGGCGGGGTGAAAAACTGTTTTTT. Translation gives CASSPTGRGEKLFF.

There are many counts of this clonotype. V and J are TRBV12-3 or TRBV12-4 and TRBJ1-1, with D tentatively TRBD1 (5 bases). This CDR3 has 12 residues. V dropped 8 bases and J dropped 4 bases, with 11 bases sitting between them. CDR3 coding DNA: TGTGCCAGCTCGACAGTAATCACTGAAGCTTTCTTT. Translated: CASSTVITEAFF.

This clonotype showed up many times. This chain links TRBV5-1 with TRBJ2-2; D remains ambiguous. The V gene's germline CDR1 is SGHRS and CDR2 YFSETQ. The ends were cut back, 0 bases at V and 4 bases at J, with 4 bases in the middle. The CDR3 totals 13 residues. The CDR3 loop is CASSLDSTGELFF. The CDR3 DNA sequence: TGCGCCAGCAGCTTGGATTCCACCGGGGAGCTGTTTTTT.

The gene calls are TRBV7-2 and TRBJ1-2, with D unresolved. Trimming took 4 bases from V and 5 from J, leaving 5 bases between them. The CDR3 spans 11 residues. Germline V lookup: CDR1 SGHTA, CDR2 FQGNSA. The DNA for the CDR3 is TGTGCCAGCAGCTGTTTGTATGGCTACACCTTC. Its translation is CASSCLYGYTF.

This clonotype has only a few counts. This chain uses TRBV4-1 with TRBJ1-5; the match to TRBD1 covers 9 bases. With V trimmed by 5 bases and J by 5 bases, 4 bases remained unmatched. Germline assignment: CDR1 MGHRA and CDR2 YSYEKL. The CDR3 extends over 14 amino acids. The CDR3 region is CASSYRGLDQPQHF. As DNA, the CDR3 is TGCGCCAGCAGCTACAGGGGGCTGGATCAGCCCCAGCATTTT.

Notes on this clonotype: This may come from a read error, since a much larger clone is one base off. J is TRBJ1-2 and V is TRBV25-1; D is possibly TRBD1 (5 bases). Germline V gene sequence: CDR1 MGHDK, CDR2 SYGVNS. Trimming removed 3 bases at V and 8 bases at J, with 19 bases between. The CDR3 is made up of 15 amino acids. The CDR3 bases are TGTGCCAGCAGTGACCCGCAGGGTTTCCCTCGCGGCTACACCTTC. Amino acids: CASSDPQGFPRGYTF.

This sequence joins TRBV5-1 and TRBJ2-3; 9 bases map to TRBD2. Germline V gene data show CDR1 as SGHRS and CDR2 as YFSETQ. The CDR3 is made up of 15 amino acids. Trimming took 0 bases from V and 4 from J; bases not matched to a gene: 3. In nucleotides, the CDR3 is TGCGCCAGCAGCTTGGGGGGACTAGCCGCAGATACGCAGTATTTT. Residues: CASSLGGLAADTQYF.